The 30 T cell receptor beta chains below were found in one sample sequenced in a study of cytomegalovirus exposure and HLA in healthy donors. Both 60 Vbeta primers and 13 Jbeta primers went into the PCR. Clones were read by immunoSEQ multiplex PCR, and TCRdb kept only the in-frame ones, dropping some. Found here are 100,000 to 150,000 clones, about 86% of them singletons; the top ten hold around 0.7%. The sample comprised PBMCs. The receptors were gathered from a man aged 18 to 30 in good health and CMV-seronegative.

The CDR3 protein is CASSQEGVGVQPQHF. Here the CDR3 DNA reads TGTGCCAGCAGCCAAGAAGGGGTGGGTGTCCAGCCCCAGCATTTT. V and J are TRBV4-2 and TRBJ1-5, with D perhaps TRBD1 (5 bases). CDR1 and CDR2 from the germline V gene are LGHNA and YNFKEQ. CDR3 length: 15 amino acids. V lost 0 bases, J lost 7 bases, and 13 bases lay in between.

The rearrangement links TRBV7-9 to TRBJ1-5, with D hard to call. Trimming removed 3 bases at V and 4 bases at J, with 4 bases between. The CDR3 length is 12 residues. The germline CDR1 and CDR2 sequences are SEHNR and FQNEAQ (reference sequence). CDR3 bases: TGTGCCAGCAGCTTCTTGAATCAGCCCCAGCATTTT. Protein product: CASSFLNQPQHF.

This chain links TRBV30 with TRBJ2-3; 8 bases align to TRBD2. This CDR3 is 15 amino acids long. Losses at the gene ends were 2 bases for V and 0 bases for J; bases not matched to a gene: 4. Germline V gene lookup returns CDR1 GTSNPN and CDR2 SVGIG (reference sequence). CDR3 protein: CAWSMGLVSTDTQYF. CDR3 nucleotides: TGTGCCTGGAGTATGGGACTAGTCAGCACAGATACGCAGTATTTT.

This clone came up a few times. This chain links TRBV6-5 with TRBJ1-1, with D maybe TRBD1 (6 bases). Trimming removed 8 bases from V and 1 base from J, with 17 bases in between. This CDR3 spans 15 amino acids. Germline V CDR1 and CDR2: MNHEY, SVGAGI. The CDR3 coding sequence is TGTGCCAGCCGACGGTTTTACAGGGCGAACACTGAAGCTTTCTTT. It specifies CASRRFYRANTEAFF.

This clone was seen once. The rearrangement links TRBV6-5 to TRBJ2-7; 11 bases align to TRBD2. The V gene's germline CDR1 is MNHEY and CDR2 SVGAGI. The V segment lost 0 bases and the J segment 2 bases; nucleotides outside the gene matches: 0. The CDR3 is made up of 15 amino acids. The CDR3 reads CASSYSSGGAYEQYF. The CDR3 bases are TGTGCCAGCAGTTACTCTAGCGGGGGGGCCTACGAGCAGTACTTC.

CDR3 region: CASSSPRAGNYGYTF. As DNA, the CDR3 is TGTGCCAGCAGCTCGCCCAGGGCAGGGAACTATGGCTACACCTTC. The genes are TRBV11-2 and TRBJ1-2; D might be TRBD1 (5 bases). V was pared by 4 bases and J by 2 bases, with 14 bases between. Germline V lookup: CDR1 SGHAT, CDR2 FQNNGV. This CDR3 has 15 amino acids.

This clone was recorded once. This chain connects TRBV6-6 to TRBJ1-4; D unresolved. CDR1 is MNHNY, CDR2 SVGAGI, per germline (reference sequence). The CDR3 is 12 residues long. V gave up 4 bases and J gave up 8 bases, with 8 bases separating them. Written as DNA, the CDR3 is TGTGCCAGCAGTTCCGGAGGGGAAAAACTGTTTTTT. Translation: CASSSGGEKLFF.

DNA for the CDR3: TGTGCCAGCAGCTTGAGGCTTACAGGGTACACTGAAGCTTTCTTT. It specifies CASSLRLTGYTEAFF. The V call is TRBV5-6, the J call TRBJ1-1; D might be TRBD1 (6 bases). From germline, CDR1 is SGHDT and CDR2 YYEEEE. The CDR3 has 15 amino acids. Trimming removed 1 base at V and 3 bases at J, with 13 bases between.

The chain has TRBV19 and TRBJ1-2; D remains ambiguous. CDR1 is LNHDA, CDR2 SQIVND, per germline (reference sequence). Trimming took off 10 bases at V and 3 bases at J, with 15 bases between the two ends. The CDR3 is 13 amino acids. The CDR3 here is CATRPWRDYGYTF. The DNA of the CDR3 is TGTGCCACCCGCCCTTGGCGGGACTATGGCTACACCTTC.

This sequence joins TRBV6-1 and TRBJ1-1; tentatively, D is TRBD1 (5 bases). Germline-derived CDR1 and CDR2 are MNHNS and SASEGT. With 2 bases removed from V and 7 bases from J, the gap between germline ends came to 11 bases. This CDR3 region has 13 residues. This CDR3 is CASSERGHVEAFF. DNA for the CDR3: TGTGCCAGCAGTGAAAGGGGCCATGTTGAAGCTTTCTTT.

The chain recombines TRBV11-2 with TRBJ1-2, with 8 bases matching TRBD1. Germline V lookup: CDR1 SGHAT, CDR2 FQNNGV. Trimming took 5 bases from V and 6 from J; bases not matched to a gene: 5. This CDR3 is 13 amino acids long. CDR3 coding DNA: TGTGCCAGCAGCCGGGGGACAGGCGATGGCTACACCTTC. It translates to CASSRGTGDGYTF.

The chain couples TRBV9 to TRBJ2-7; 7 bases line up with TRBD1. Germline V gene sequence: CDR1 SGDLS, CDR2 YYNGEE. After removal of 5 bases from V and 2 bases from J, the junction contained 10 bases not matched to a gene. This CDR3 spans 15 amino acids. CDR3: CASSGTGETPYEQYF. CDR3 sequence (DNA): TGTGCCAGCAGTGGTACAGGGGAGACTCCCTACGAGCAGTACTTC.

The rearrangement uses TRBV10-3 and TRBJ2-7; D is perhaps TRBD2 (6 bases). Trimming removed 8 bases from V and 0 bases from J, with 11 bases in between. Germline assignment: CDR1 ENHRY and CDR2 SYGVKD. This CDR3 contains 13 residues. The chain's CDR3 is CAIGGTLSYEQYF. The DNA for the CDR3 is TGTGCCATCGGGGGGACCCTCTCCTACGAGCAGTACTTC.

The chain employs TRBV28 and TRBJ1-5; D is unclear. CDR1 is MDHEN and CDR2 is SYDVKM in the germline V gene. Trimming removed 4 bases from V and 9 bases from J, with 13 bases in between. The CDR3 contains 13 residues. CDR3 bases: TGTGCCAGCAGTTCCCTTCAGGCGTCGCCCCAGCATTTT. Its protein product is CASSSLQASPQHF.

This chain links TRBV28 with TRBJ1-5, with 7 bases that match TRBD1. The CDR3 is 16 amino acids. Germline lookup yields CDR1 MDHEN and CDR2 SYDVKM. Trimming at V came to 2 bases and at J to 6 bases, leaving 10 bases not matched to a gene. The CDR3 sequence: CASSLRGLGDRQPQHF. CDR3 coding DNA: TGTGCCAGCAGTTTAAGGGGGCTGGGGGACCGTCAGCCCCAGCATTTT. Together with reference TRBV28 and TRBJ1-5, the CDR3 gives the full variable domain: DVKVTQSSRYLVKRTGEKVFLECVQDMDHENMFWYRQDPGLGLRLIYFSYDVKMKEKGDIPEGYSVSREKKERFSLILESASTNQTSMYLCASSLRGLGDRQPQHFGDGTRLSIL.

The chain is built from TRBV21-1 and TRBJ2-1; the D call of TRBD1 is as the table states it, not checked on the DNA. TRBV21-1 is a known pseudogene. The CDR3 covers 19 residues. As DNA, the CDR3 is TGTGCCAGCAGCGCTAGGGACAGGCGGAATTATAGCTCCTACAATGAGCAGTTCTTC. Protein: CASSARDRRNYSSYNEQFF.

The V and J genes are TRBV19 and TRBJ1-5, with D unclear. This CDR3 comprises 13 residues. Trimming took off 4 bases at V and 5 bases at J, with 9 bases between the two ends. Germline assignment: CDR1 LNHDA and CDR2 SQIVND (reference sequence). The CDR3 sequence: CASSTDTDQPQHF. CDR3 nucleotide sequence: TGTGCCAGTAGTACAGACACAGATCAGCCCCAGCATTTT.

The chain couples TRBV7-2 to TRBJ2-5, with no clear D. The CDR3 covers 12 residues. Trimming left V 3 bases short and J 4 bases short, with 6 bases between. The germline gives CDR1 SGHTA, CDR2 FQGNSA. This CDR3 reads CASSFLRETQYF. CDR3 DNA sequence: TGTGCCAGCAGCTTCTTGAGAGAGACCCAGTACTTC.

The chain joins TRBV11-2 to TRBJ2-3, with D uncertain. V lost 3 bases and J lost 0, with 4 bases in between. CDR1 and CDR2 from the germline V gene are SGHAT and FQNNGV. The CDR3 spans 13 residues. As DNA, the CDR3 is TGTGCCAGCAGCTTTGTAAGCACAGATACGCAGTATTTT. It specifies CASSFVSTDTQYF.

The gene calls are TRBV7-2 and TRBJ2-7; 7 bases match TRBD1. Germline V gene lookup returns CDR1 SGHTA and CDR2 FQGNSA. The CDR3 sequence is 19 residues long. V lost 1 base to trimming and J lost 2 bases; unmatched junction nucleotides: 17. This chain's CDR3 is CASSLVYGTVTFHTYEQYF. CDR3 nucleotide sequence: TGTGCCAGCAGCTTAGTATATGGGACAGTAACTTTTCATACCTACGAGCAGTACTTC.

This rearrangement joins TRBV5-4 to TRBJ1-4, with 8 bases fitting TRBD1. CDR1 and CDR2 (germline): SGHNT, YYREEE (reference sequence). This CDR3 region has 13 residues. Trimming at V came to 3 bases and at J to 8 bases, leaving 3 bases not matched to a gene. The CDR3 protein is CASSWTGREKLFF. In nucleotides, the CDR3 is TGTGCCAGCAGCTGGACAGGGAGAGAAAAACTGTTTTTT.

The rearrangement joins TRBV4-3 to TRBJ2-3, with a weak D call TRBD1 (5 bases). This CDR3 is 16 amino acids long. The V end was cut by 0 bases, the J end by 4 bases, with 14 bases between. Germline V gene sequence: CDR1 LGHNA, CDR2 YSLEER. This chain's CDR3 is CASSQEPGGAADTQYF. In DNA form, the CDR3 reads TGCGCCAGCAGCCAAGAACCCGGTGGGGCGGCAGATACGCAGTATTTT.

The V gene is TRBV19, the J gene TRBJ1-1; D uncertain. V was trimmed by 4 bases and J by 1 base, leaving 10 bases between them. The CDR3 runs 14 residues. Germline lookup yields CDR1 LNHDA and CDR2 SQIVND (reference sequence). CDR3 protein: CASSTPRGNTEAFF. In DNA form, the CDR3 reads TGTGCCAGTAGTACCCCCCGCGGGAACACTGAAGCTTTCTTT.

The V call is TRBV6-1, the J call TRBJ1-2; D gene uncertain. V lost 1 base and J 12 bases, leaving 6 bases between the germline ends. Germline lookup yields CDR1 MNHNS and CDR2 SASEGT. The CDR3 sequence is 10 residues long. The CDR3 spells CASSEERDTF. DNA of the CDR3: TGTGCCAGCAGTGAAGAAAGAGACACCTTC.

This clone turned up a few times. This chain links TRBV6-4 with TRBJ2-7; D may be TRBD1 (5 bases). This CDR3 comprises 12 residues. The germline CDR1 and CDR2 sequences are MRHNA and SNTAGT. The germline V and J ends were trimmed by 6 bases and 1 base, with 7 bases remaining between them. The CDR3 sequence is CASRAGSYEQYF. The CDR3, as DNA: TGTGCCAGCAGAGCAGGGTCCTACGAGCAGTACTTC.

The count of this clone is one. V is TRBV4-2 and J is TRBJ2-7, with D tentatively TRBD1 (6 bases). Germline-derived CDR1 and CDR2 are LGHNA and YNFKEQ. CDR3 size: 15 residues. Trimming stripped 3 bases from V and 6 bases from J, with 18 bases between. CDR3 sequence reads: CASSHSGQGIFEQYF. For the CDR3, the DNA is TGTGCCAGCAGCCATTCCGGGCAGGGGATTTTCGAGCAGTACTTC.

The V gene is TRBV4-3, the J gene TRBJ2-3; 13 bases agree with TRBD2. J lost 8 bases, V lost 3 bases, and 8 bases had no gene match. Germline V CDR1 and CDR2: LGHNA, YSLEER. This CDR3 region has 16 residues. This CDR3 is CASSQELAGGRVTQYF. The CDR3 nucleotides are TGCGCCAGCAGCCAGGAACTAGCGGGGGGGCGGGTTACGCAGTATTTT.

The chain links TRBV4-1 to TRBJ2-2; no firm D call. The CDR3 covers 16 residues. From germline, CDR1 is MGHRA and CDR2 YSYEKL. Deletions cut 1 base from V and 5 bases from J, with 14 bases between. CDR3 loop: CASSQVDLIETGELFF. CDR3 nucleotide sequence: TGCGCCAGCAGCCAAGTAGATCTGATCGAAACCGGGGAGCTGTTTTTT.

The chain is built from TRBV30 and TRBJ1-5; 7 bases are a match to TRBD1. The CDR3 runs 16 residues. Germline CDR1 reads GTSNPN; CDR2 reads SVGIG (reference sequence). The V and J ends lost 4 bases and 0 bases, in that order; junction bases with no gene match: 9. The CDR3 here is CAWNFGTAYSNQPQHF. The CDR3 region has the DNA TGTGCCTGGAACTTCGGGACAGCTTATAGCAATCAGCCCCAGCATTTT.

This chain connects TRBV7-8 to TRBJ1-6; 9 positions agree with TRBD1. J was trimmed by 4 bases and V by 1 base; bases with no gene match: 8. The germline CDR1 and CDR2 sequences are SGHVS and FQNEAQ. This CDR3 has 18 residues. The CDR3 DNA is TGTGCCAGCAGCTTAGGGACAGGGGAGCCGAAATATAATTCACCCCTCCACTTT. This sequence encodes CASSLGTGEPKYNSPLHF.